Listed below are T cell receptor beta chains from one sample, sequenced in a study of T-cell memory formation after mild COVID-19. TCRdb re-called the 5' RACE reads through MiXCR, storing one row per CDR3 protein. The sample carries some 330,000 distinct CDR3 sequences, under 25% recorded once. What was sequenced was PBMCs or a T cell subset sorted from them (not recorded which). Receptor source: an adult woman who had mild COVID-19 (a few samples of this study predate the infection). Cell type and time point are not known. The CDR3 runs from the conserved cysteine through the conserved F or W. The order of the fields is clone size, V gene, J gene, D gene, CDR3 DNA, CDR3 protein. D genes are given only for firm matches. Clone size is shown for a subset of rows, as once, few, many or a class of expanded clone.

few,TRBV12-3/TRBV12-4,TRBJ1-5,.,TGTGCCAGCAGTTTAAGCGCGGTTGGGGAGAGTAACCAGCCCCAGCATTTT,CASSLSAVGESNQPQHF
few,TRBV5-5,TRBJ1-6,TRBD1,TGTGCCAGCAGCTTGACTCGGACAGGAGGACCCAGTAATTCACCCCTCCACTTT,CASSLTRTGGPSNSPLHF
few,TRBV6-5,TRBJ2-3,TRBD2,TGTGCCAGCAGGCGGACTAGCGGGGGGGGCCCAGATACGCAGTATTTT,CASRRTSGGGPDTQYF
few,TRBV5-1,TRBJ2-7,.,TGCGCCAGCAGCTACCGGACCCAGGGCCTCTACGAGCAGTACTTC,CASSYRTQGLYEQYF
many,TRBV7-3,TRBJ1-2,.,TGTGCCAGCAGCTTCGGGTCAGGGCCCAACTATGGCTACACCTTC,CASSFGSGPNYGYTF
.,TRBV20-1,TRBJ2-2,.,TGCAGTATCATCCGGGCAGCCCCGGGGGAGCTGTTTTTT,CSIIRAAPGELFF
few,TRBV5-1,TRBJ1-2,TRBD1,TGCGCCAGCAGCGTACAGGGGGGAGATGGCTACACCTTC,CASSVQGGDGYTF
.,TRBV12-3/TRBV12-4,TRBJ2-1,.,TGTGCCAGCAGTCTTACACAGGGCAGGAACAATGAGCAGTTCTTC,CASSLTQGRNNEQFF
many,TRBV27,TRBJ2-2,.,TGTGCCAGCCGCTTCCTGGACGGGGAGCTGTTTTTT,CASRFLDGELFF
many,TRBV4-2,TRBJ2-2,.,TGTGCCAGCAGCACCCAGAACACCGGGGAGCTGTTTTTT,CASSTQNTGELFF
once,TRBV20-1,TRBJ2-2,.,TGCAGTGCTAGAGATTGGGAGAAGGCCGGGGAGCTGTTTTTT,CSARDWEKAGELFF
few,TRBV11-2,TRBJ2-1,.,TGTGCCAGCAGCTTAGGGGAGGGGGCCGAGCAGTTCTTC,CASSLGEGAEQFF
.,TRBV7-6,TRBJ2-3,TRBD2,TGTGCCAGCAGCGAACTAGCGGGGGGGCAGTACGGCACAGATACGCAGTATTTT,CASSELAGGQYGTDTQYF
.,TRBV4-2,TRBJ1-4,.,TGTGCCAGCAGCCCCTATAGTATTCTCAGGTCACCTAATGAAAAACTGTTTTTT,CASSPYSILRSPNEKLFF
.,TRBV7-8,TRBJ2-7,TRBD2,TGTGCCAGCAGTTCCGGACTAGCGGAGATCGGGTACTTC,CASSSGLAEIGYF
few,TRBV18,TRBJ2-5,TRBD1,TGTGCCAGCTCACCCTCGGGACAGCAAGAGACCCAGTACTTC,CASSPSGQQETQYF
.,TRBV2,TRBJ1-2,.,TGTGCCAGCAGTGAAAGTATTACCTATGGCTACACCTTC,CASSESITYGYTF
.,TRBV12-3/TRBV12-4,TRBJ1-6,TRBD1,TGTGCCAGCAGCCGAGGACAGGGGGATCGGGCACCCCTCCACTTT,CASSRGQGDRAPLHF
.,TRBV6-5,TRBJ2-2,.,TGTGCCAGCAGTTACGAACCGTACACCGGGGAGCTGTTTTTT,CASSYEPYTGELFF
.,TRBV7-9,TRBJ1-3,.,TGTGCCAGCAGCTCCCCGGATGGAATCCTCGGAAACACCATATATTTT,CASSSPDGILGNTIYF
.,TRBV7-6,TRBJ2-3,TRBD2,TGTGCCAGCAGCACCCGGACTAGCGGGACCGCAGATACGCAGTATTTT,CASSTRTSGTADTQYF
.,TRBV20-1,TRBJ2-5,.,TGCAGTGCTAGAGCCATAAACCGGGCCACTGAGACCCAGTACTTC,CSARAINRATETQYF
few,TRBV9,TRBJ1-5,.,TGTGCCAGCAGCGTAGCTGCTGGTCAGCCCCAGCATTTT,CASSVAAGQPQHF
.,TRBV28,TRBJ1-2,TRBD1,TGTGCCAGCAGTGCCGTCTCAGGGGGTAACGGCTACACCTTC,CASSAVSGGNGYTF
.,TRBV14,TRBJ1-2,.,TGTGCCAGCAGCCGGTGGGATGGCTACACCTTC,CASSRWDGYTF
few,TRBV6-5,TRBJ2-5,.,TGTGCCAGCAGTTACTCGGCCTTGGGAACAGGGACACGAGAGACCCAGTACTTC,CASSYSALGTGTRETQYF
.,TRBV2,TRBJ2-1,.,TGTGCCAGCGTCGCCGATAACGTAGAGCAGTTCTTC,CASVADNVEQFF
.,TRBV7-8,TRBJ2-4,.,TGTGCCAGCAGCTCGGTTCGGACTACCAAAAACATTCAGTACTTC,CASSSVRTTKNIQYF
.,TRBV7-9,TRBJ2-5,TRBD2,TGTGCCAGCAGCATGCCGGGACTAGGAGGGACCCAGTACTTC,CASSMPGLGGTQYF
many,TRBV7-3,TRBJ2-1,TRBD2,TGTGCCAGCAGCACCCAGCGGGGGGTGAAGTTCTTC,CASSTQRGVKFF
.,TRBV29-1,TRBJ2-7,.,TGCAGCACTCGACAGGAAGGCGAGCAGTACTTC,CSTRQEGEQYF
once,TRBV18,TRBJ1-4,.,TGTGCCAGCTCCAGGAACCTTGCAACTAATGAAAAACTGTTTTTT,CASSRNLATNEKLFF
.,TRBV23-1,TRBJ2-1,TRBD1,TGCGCCGGACAACCGGGACAGGGGTTACATGAGCAGTTCTTC,CAGQPGQGLHEQFF
few,TRBV7-2,TRBJ2-4,.,TGTGCCAGCAGCTCCTTGGGACCAAAAAACATTCAGTACTTC,CASSSLGPKNIQYF
few,TRBV6-2/TRBV6-3,TRBJ1-1,.,TGTGCCAGCAGTTACGAGTACAGTGAAGCTTTCTTT,CASSYEYSEAFF
few,TRBV7-3,TRBJ2-1,.,TGTGCCAGCAGCTTAAGGGTGGACGTCGGCCCCAATGAGCAGTTCTTC,CASSLRVDVGPNEQFF
.,TRBV4-1,TRBJ1-2,TRBD1,TGCGCCAGCAGCCAACAGGGGGCAAACTATGGCTACACCTTC,CASSQQGANYGYTF
few,TRBV3-1,TRBJ1-1,.,TGTGCCAGCAGCCGTGAACTCCGACTCGCGAACACTGAAGCTTTCTTT,CASSRELRLANTEAFF
.,TRBV2,TRBJ1-1,.,TGTGCCAGCACAGGCGAGATGAACACTGAAGCTTTCTTT,CASTGEMNTEAFF
many,TRBV11-3,TRBJ1-2,.,TGTGCCAGCAGCTTAGGTGGCAGTAACTATGGCTACACCTTC,CASSLGGSNYGYTF
few,TRBV13,TRBJ2-3,.,TGTGCCAGCAGCTTATCCGATGGCTCTACGCAGTATTTT,CASSLSDGSTQYF
.,TRBV30,TRBJ1-1,TRBD1,TGTGCCTGGGACAGGGGGCAAGGTGAAGCTTTCTTT,CAWDRGQGEAFF
.,TRBV7-2,TRBJ2-3,.,TGTGCCAGCAGCTTAGGATCCTGGGGCTCTACGCAGTATTTT,CASSLGSWGSTQYF
few,TRBV7-8,TRBJ2-1,TRBD2,TGTGCCAGCAGCGTCCGGCGGGGGGATGAGCAGTTCTTC,CASSVRRGDEQFF
.,TRBV3-1,TRBJ1-6,.,TGTGCCAGCAGCCCCCCGGGCTATAATTCACCCCTCCACTTT,CASSPPGYNSPLHF
.,TRBV7-6,TRBJ2-1,.,TGTGCCAGCAGCTTAGGGGCCGGGAACTACAATGAGCAGTTCTTC,CASSLGAGNYNEQFF
once,TRBV21-1,TRBJ1-5,.,TGTGCCAGCAGCAAAGAGGAGAGTAGCAATCAGCCCCAGCATTTT,CASSKEESSNQPQHF
.,TRBV20-1,TRBJ1-5,.,TGCAGTGCTAGAGATACGCGGGGGCAGCAGCCCCAGCATTTT,CSARDTRGQQPQHF
few,TRBV6-1,TRBJ2-7,.,TGTGCCAGCAGTGACGGGATCGGGGCCTCCGACGAGCAGTACTTC,CASSDGIGASDEQYF